The source of this T cell receptor beta chain is a study of OX40 agonist ivuxolimab in advanced cancers. Study-level information: Ivuxolimab was administered intravenously to patients at 0.01 to 10 mg/kg every 2 weeks. Participants, roughly 80% male, averaged approximately 60 years of age, ranging from roughly 20 to 80. Partial responses occurred in three patients (one hepatocellular carcinoma, two cutaneous melanoma).

The J segment lost 8 bases and the V segment lost 5 bases, leaving 8 bases of the junction unmatched. The CDR3 contains 15 residues. The germline CDR1 and CDR2 sequences are SGHTA and FQGTGA. Only in-frame clones appear in the TCRdb table, and some are missing; sequencing was by immunoSEQ multiplex PCR. The sample contains tens of thousands of clones, roughly 89% of which appear only once. Sample: CD4+ or CD8+ T cells sorted from blood, taken in a trial of the OX40 agonist ivuxolimab. The chain carries TRBV7-3 and TRBJ2-1, with 11 nucleotides matching TRBD2. This sequence was found in an adult with an advanced solid tumor such as melanoma, head and neck, liver or kidney cancer. CDR3 amino acids: CASSATSGSFDEQFF. The CDR3 DNA sequence: TGTGCCAGCAGCGCTACTAGCGGGAGCTTTGATGAGCAGTTCTTC. Complete variable domain (other parts from reference TRBV7-3 and TRBJ2-1): GAGVSQTPSNKVTEKGKYVELRCDPISGHTALYWYRQSLGQGPEFLIYFQGTGAADDSGLPNDRFFAVRPEGSVSTLKIQRTERGDSAVYLCASSATSGSFDEQFFGPGTRLTVL.